The subject of this entry is one T cell receptor (beta chain). The sample comes from a study of OX40 agonist ivuxolimab in advanced cancers. The CDR3 runs 15 residues. The J segment lost 4 bases and the V segment lost 2 bases, leaving 7 bases of the junction unmatched. Germline V CDR1 and CDR2: WNHNN, SYGVQD (reference sequence). Repertoires were generated with immunoSEQ multiplex PCR, while TCRdb's copy carries only in-frame clones and drops some. The data show about 64,000 clones, 88% seen once. This chain links TRBV10-1 with TRBJ2-5; 7 bases map to TRBD1. This receptor was taken from an adult with an advanced solid tumor such as melanoma, head and neck, liver or kidney cancer. The sequencing used CD4+ or CD8+ T cells sorted from blood, collected in a trial of the OX40 agonist ivuxolimab. As DNA, the CDR3 is TGCGCCAGCAGTGAGACGGCAGGGGGACGAGAGACCCAGTACTTC. This translates into CASSETAGGRETQYF.